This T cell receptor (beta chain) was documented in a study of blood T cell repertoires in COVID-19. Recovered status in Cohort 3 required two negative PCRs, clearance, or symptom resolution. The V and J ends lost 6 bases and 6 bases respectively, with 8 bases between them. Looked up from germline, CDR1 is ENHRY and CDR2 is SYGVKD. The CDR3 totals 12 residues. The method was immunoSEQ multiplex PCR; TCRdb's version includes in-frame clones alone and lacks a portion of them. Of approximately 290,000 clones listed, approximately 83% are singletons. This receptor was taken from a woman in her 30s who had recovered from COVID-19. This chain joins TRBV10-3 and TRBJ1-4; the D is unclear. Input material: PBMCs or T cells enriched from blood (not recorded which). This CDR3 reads CAISPGDEKLFF. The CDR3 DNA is TGTGCCATCAGCCCCGGGGATGAAAAACTGTTTTTT.